In this sample, the clone carrying this T cell receptor (beta chain) turned up a few times. This entry comes from a study of blood T cells in healthy people across ages. Primed by a sample-barcoded 5' primer and a J-beta primer mix, a second PCR proceeded for about 7 to 11 cycles. TCRdb reprocessed the 5' RACE reads via MiXCR and lists one record per CDR3 protein. The table lists about 720,000 distinct CDR3 sequences, around 25% of them singletons, with roughly 3.8% in the top ten. The trim removed 1 base at V and 4 bases at J, leaving 8 bases unmatched. Germline V CDR1 and CDR2: LGHNA, YNFKEQ. This CDR3 region has 17 residues. Russia was home to the donors, healthy Caucasian individuals aged 6 to 90. The same sample was also studied in work on T cells of mothers and their children.

The origin of this receptor is a boy aged 5 to 17 in good health. The V and J genes are TRBV4-2 and TRBJ2-3; 10 bases align to TRBD2. The sample taken for sequencing was blood. The CDR3 sequence is CASSQVGSSGRPDTQYF. The CDR3 nucleotides read TGTGCCAGCAGCCAAGTTGGGTCTAGCGGGAGACCAGATACGCAGTATTTT.